This T cell receptor beta chain derives from a study of PD-1 blockade in classical Hodgkin lymphoma. The CDR3 contains 15 residues. Germline values: CDR1 SGDLS, CDR2 YYNGEE. The V gene lost 1 base and the J gene lost 1 base, with 9 bases spanning the gap. This clone was recorded only once. Its cognate antigen is unknown. Time point noted: newly diagnosed, previously untreated cHL patient sample. Untreated, newly diagnosed classical Hodgkin lymphoma PBMCs were comparators. Study results and caveats: Repertoire difference causes, possibly disease activity or prior therapy, remain undefined.

Sequenced by immunoSEQ multiplex PCR; TCRdb stores in-frame clones only, minus some. This table has roughly 70,000 clones, over 90% appearing once. This clonotype originated in a human donor with classical Hodgkin lymphoma. The chain joins TRBV9 to TRBJ2-1; D remains ambiguous. The specimen was peripheral blood mononuclear cells (PBMCs). The CDR3 sequence is CASSVQVESYNEQFF. The CDR3 nucleotides are TGTGCCAGCAGCGTACAAGTTGAATCCTACAATGAGCAGTTCTTC.